The clone carrying this T cell receptor (beta chain) was picked up one time. Its antigen remains unknown. Measured with immunoSEQ multiplex PCR; TCRdb has only the in-frame clones, and not every one. The table shows about 12,000 clones, with approximately 90% occurring only once. The CDR3 runs to 16 residues. V lost 7 bases and J lost 0, with 16 bases in between. Germline V gene data show CDR1 as LNHDA and CDR2 as SQIVND (reference sequence). This entry comes from a study of tumor-infiltrating lymphocytes in localized non-small cell lung cancer. Whole-study results and caveats: Tumor T-cell fraction was not associated with recurrence-free survival.

The specimen sequenced was lung tumor tissue. This receptor was taken from a human donor with non-small cell lung cancer. The chain is built from TRBV19 and TRBJ1-3; a weak D match, TRBD1 (5 bases). CDR3 DNA sequence: TGTGCCAGTAACCAGGGCCGAGTCGGCTCTGGAAACACCATATATTTT. Translating gives CASNQGRVGSGNTIYF.